This T cell receptor (beta chain) was captured by sequencing in a study of metastatic and nonmetastatic thyroid tumors. Study-wide points: Versus benign nodules, malignant thyroid tumors reportedly had significantly higher TCR beta diversity, in blood and tumor.

The entire patient cohort was treatment-naive prior to thyroid surgery. This clone was picked up many times. Antigen specificity is unknown. The sample carries other DNA sequences with the same CDR3. The V gene lost 6 bases and the J gene lost 8 bases, with 20 bases spanning the gap. CDR3 length: 14 amino acids. Germline CDR1 is SGHRS and CDR2 is YFSETQ. With MiXCR, TCRdb reprocessed the PCR reads. The sample shows tens of thousands of clones, 28% of them seen only once. The source material was blood. The chain recombines TRBV5-1 with TRBJ1-2; D perhaps matches TRBD1 (6 bases). This receptor was identified in a male donor with papillary thyroid cancer or a benign thyroid nodule (not recorded which). Some clones in this sample may be carry-over from other donors' samples. For the CDR3, the DNA is TGCGCCAGCAATCTCGACCCGGGGGGCGCGGGCTACACCTTC. As protein: CASNLDPGGAGYTF.